A selection of T cell receptor beta chains follows, all from one sample in a study of breast tumors, draining lymph nodes, adjacent tissues. TCRdb re-called the multiplex PCR reads with MiXCR, one entry per CDR3 protein. In the table there are some 250,000 distinct CDR3 sequences, roughly a third of which are singletons. Material: axillary lymph node tissue. Receptor source: a female donor with breast cancer. Some clones in this sample may be carry-over from other donors' samples. Each CDR3 is given with its conserved first and last residue. The order of the fields is V gene, D gene, clone size, J gene, CDR3 protein, CDR3 DNA. The D gene is left open where the match is weak. Size values are once, few and many counts, or a class for expanded clones, and some rows have none.

TRBV2	TRBD1	once	TRBJ1-2	CASNNAGQGGDYGYTF	TGTGCCAGCAATAACGCGGGACAGGGTGGAGACTATGGCTACACCTTC
TRBV24-1	TRBD2	.	TRBJ2-2	CATGGGRSTGELFF	TGTGCCACCGGGGGCGGGAGGAGCACCGGGGAGCTGTTTTTT
TRBV19	.	many	TRBJ2-2	CASSPGKVTGELFF	TGTGCCAGTAGTCCAGGGAAAGTAACCGGGGAGCTGTTTTTT
TRBV12-3/TRBV12-4	.	many	TRBJ1-6	CASSLDPHFNSPLHF	TGTGCCAGCAGTTTAGATCCACATTTTAATTCACCCCTCCACTTT
TRBV2	TRBD2	many	TRBJ2-1	CASSAASGREGEQFF	TGTGCCAGCAGTGCGGCTAGCGGGAGGGAAGGAGAGCAGTTCTTC
TRBV15	.	.	TRBJ2-3	CATSRERTF	TGTGCCACCAGCAGAGAAAGGACATTT
TRBV7-9	.	many	TRBJ2-7	CASSSTGRDYEQYF	TGTGCCAGCAGCTCCACGGGACGGGACTACGAGCAGTACTTC
TRBV27	.	few	TRBJ2-6	CASSPSPNSGANVLTF	TGTGCCAGCAGCCCAAGCCCAAACTCTGGGGCCAACGTCCTGACTTTC
TRBV7-8	TRBD2	many	TRBJ2-1	CASSLARGLAGRVNEQFF	TGTGCCAGCAGCTTAGCGAGAGGACTAGCGGGACGAGTCAATGAGCAGTTCTTC
TRBV29-1	.	many	TRBJ2-7	CSVILASHEQYF	TGCAGCGTTATACTAGCTTCGCACGAGCAGTACTTC
TRBV5-1	TRBD2	many	TRBJ2-1	CASSPNPGTSGGEQFF	TGCGCCAGCAGCCCGAACCCCGGGACTAGCGGGGGTGAGCAGTTCTTC
TRBV7-9	TRBD1	many	TRBJ2-2	CASRGTVNTGELFF	TGTGCCAGCAGGGGGACAGTGAACACCGGGGAGCTGTTTTTT
TRBV24-1	TRBD1	.	TRBJ2-3	CATSDLAGQGTDTQYF	TGTGCCACCAGTGATCTCGCGGGACAGGGAACAGATACGCAGTATTTT
TRBV2	.	many	TRBJ1-3	CASSEEASITGNTIYF	TGTGCCAGCAGTGAAGAGGCCAGCATAACCGGAAACACCATATATTTT
TRBV6-1	TRBD2	many	TRBJ2-5	CASSEAQIGLAGLKTQYF	TGTGCCAGCAGTGAAGCTCAGATCGGGCTAGCGGGTTTGAAGACCCAGTACTTC
TRBV25-1	.	.	TRBJ1-2	CATPRGRAYGYTF	TGTGCTACCCCCCGGGGGCGGGCCTATGGCTACACCTTC
TRBV6-1	.	.	TRBJ1-3	CASSARSTSGNTMYF	TGTGCCAGCAGTGCGCGGTCTACTTCTGGAAACACCATGTATTTT
TRBV20-1	TRBD1	many	TRBJ2-7	CSARDRGYEQYF	TGCAGTGCTAGGGACAGGGGCTACGAGCAGTACTTC
TRBV20-1	TRBD2	few	TRBJ2-3	CSARDSGGGRGTDTQYF	TGCAGTGCTAGAGATTCCGGGGGGGGGCGGGGCACAGATACGCAGTATTTT
TRBV29-1	.	medium-sized	TRBJ2-7	CSVEDGGRTYEQYF	TGCAGCGTTGAAGATGGTGGCAGGACCTACGAGCAGTACTTC
TRBV6-1	TRBD2	few	TRBJ2-1	CASSARGTSFYNEQFF	TGTGCCAGCAGTGCCCGGGGGACTAGCTTTTACAATGAGCAGTTCTTC
TRBV19	.	many	TRBJ2-1	CASSISDGGYGQFF	TGTGCCAGTAGTATATCGGACGGAGGGTATGGGCAGTTCTTC
TRBV20-1	TRBD1	.	TRBJ1-4	CSAQDRGRTNEKLFF	TGCAGTGCTCAGGACAGGGGGAGAACTAATGAAAAACTGTTTTTT
TRBV5-1	.	many	TRBJ2-3	CASSLGLSSTDTQYF	TGCGCCAGCAGCTTGGGACTGTCTAGCACAGATACGCAGTATTTT
TRBV6-4	.	.	TRBJ2-6	CASNRTGANVLTF	TGTGCCAGCAATAGAACAGGGGCCAACGTCCTGACTTTC
TRBV7-9	TRBD2	.	TRBJ2-5	CASSLSGAKRGVNQETQYF	TGTGCCAGCAGCTTATCGGGGGCGAAGCGGGGGGTCAACCAAGAGACCCAGTACTTC
TRBV6-6	TRBD1	.	TRBJ1-5	CASSHSDRVRQPQHF	TGTGCCAGCAGTCACAGCGACAGGGTTCGCCAGCCCCAGCATTTT
TRBV4-1	.	.	TRBJ2-6	CASSQGIGGGLSGANVLTF	TGCGCCAGCAGCCAAGGCATTGGTGGGGGTCTATCTGGGGCCAACGTCCTGACTTTC
TRBV12-3/TRBV12-4	TRBD2	many	TRBJ2-5	CASRRRLAGVGETQYF	TGTGCCAGCAGACGTAGACTAGCGGGGGTCGGAGAGACCCAGTACTTC
TRBV19	.	many	TRBJ1-5	CASSPVSGGNQPQHF	TGTGCCAGTAGCCCCGTCTCTGGGGGCAATCAGCCCCAGCATTTT
TRBV28	.	.	TRBJ1-5	CASSLRVGAGNQPQHF	TGTGCCAGCAGTCTACGGGTGGGGGCTGGCAATCAGCCCCAGCATTTT
TRBV6-1	TRBD2	.	TRBJ2-7	CATRLAGGPDEQYF	TGTGCCACAAGACTAGCGGGAGGGCCCGACGAGCAGTACTTC
TRBV18	.	few	TRBJ1-2	CASSPDSGRRSYGYTF	TGTGCCAGCTCACCGGATTCGGGACGGCGCTCCTATGGCTACACCTTC
TRBV7-2	.	many	TRBJ1-6	CASSYPGTLDSPLHF	TGTGCCAGCAGCTACCCCGGGACTCTAGATTCACCCCTCCACTTT
TRBV29-1	TRBD1	many	TRBJ2-7	CSVEDRGLGEQYF	TGCAGCGTTGAAGACAGGGGGCTTGGCGAGCAGTACTTC
TRBV14	TRBD2	many	TRBJ2-5	CASSSSSGVPQETQYF	TGTGCCAGCAGCTCGTCTAGCGGGGTGCCCCAAGAGACCCAGTACTTC
TRBV2	.	.	TRBJ1-3	CASSPFRDVGRTGNTIDF	TGTGCCAGCAGCCCCTTCCGGGACGTGGGGAGAACTGGAAACACCATAGATTTT
TRBV10-3	TRBD2	.	TRBJ2-7	CAISRLAGGLVGEQYF	TGTGCCATCAGCCGTTTAGCGGGAGGGCTCGTAGGCGAGCAGTACTTC
TRBV6-5	.	.	TRBJ1-2	CARRLAGIYGYTF	TGTGCCAGAAGACTAGCGGGAATCTATGGCTACACCTTC
TRBV6-6	.	many	TRBJ1-5	CASSYSVGSGQPQHF	TGTGCCAGCAGTTACTCGGTGGGGTCGGGGCAGCCCCAGCATTTT
TRBV29-1	.	many	TRBJ1-2	CSVEPDSGGYTF	TGCAGCGTTGAACCCGACAGTGGGGGCTACACCTTC
TRBV4-3	TRBD2	many	TRBJ2-7	CASSQDVRTSRSYEQYF	TGCGCCAGCAGCCAAGATGTCAGGACTAGCCGCTCCTACGAGCAGTACTTC
TRBV20-1	TRBD1	many	TRBJ1-4	CSATRQGGFPGEKLFF	TGCAGTGCTACCCGACAGGGCGGGTTCCCAGGAGAAAAACTGTTTTTT
TRBV13	TRBD1	many	TRBJ1-6	CASSLTGTGKGGPLHF	TGTGCCAGCAGCTTAACCGGGACAGGGAAGGGCGGACCCCTCCACTTT
TRBV12-5	TRBD2	many	TRBJ2-3	CASGLTSGRTDTQYF	TGTGCTAGTGGCCTCACTAGCGGAAGGACAGATACGCAGTATTTT
TRBV11-2	TRBD2	.	TRBJ2-1	CASSPTGLAGGQGAYNEQFF	TGTGCCAGCAGCCCCACGGGACTAGCGGGAGGTCAGGGGGCTTACAATGAGCAGTTCTTC
TRBV7-9	TRBD2	few	TRBJ2-1	CASRIVNSGRLEQFF	TGTGCCAGCAGAATAGTCAATAGCGGGAGGCTTGAGCAGTTCTTC
TRBV5-5	.	.	TRBJ2-3	CASSLEGLWTDTQYF	TGTGCCAGCAGCTTGGAGGGCCTATGGACAGATACGCAGTATTTT
TRBV7-9	.	.	TRBJ2-1	CASSLAGDVDEQFF	TGTGCCAGCAGCTTAGCGGGGGACGTGGATGAGCAGTTCTTC
TRBV9	.	.	TRBJ2-6	CASSSRVGANVLTF	TGTGCCAGCAGCAGCAGGGTAGGCGCCAACGTCCTGACTTTC
TRBV6-1	TRBD1	many	TRBJ1-5	CASRERGQGVGNQPQHF	TGTGCCAGCAGGGAAAGGGGACAGGGAGTAGGCAATCAGCCCCAGCATTTT
TRBV9	.	few	TRBJ1-1	CASSVEADPKNTEAFF	TGTGCCAGCAGCGTAGAAGCGGACCCCAAGAACACTGAAGCTTTCTTT
TRBV11-3	.	many	TRBJ2-1	CASSLEGLYNEQFF	TGTGCCAGCAGCTTAGAGGGTCTTTACAATGAGCAGTTCTTC
TRBV13	.	many	TRBJ2-7	CASSLDLDPYEQYF	TGTGCCAGCAGCTTAGACCTGGACCCCTACGAGCAGTACTTC
TRBV20-1	.	.	TRBJ1-3	CSARVGSGTDTIYF	TGCAGTGCTAGAGTGGGTTCAGGGACGGACACCATATATTTT